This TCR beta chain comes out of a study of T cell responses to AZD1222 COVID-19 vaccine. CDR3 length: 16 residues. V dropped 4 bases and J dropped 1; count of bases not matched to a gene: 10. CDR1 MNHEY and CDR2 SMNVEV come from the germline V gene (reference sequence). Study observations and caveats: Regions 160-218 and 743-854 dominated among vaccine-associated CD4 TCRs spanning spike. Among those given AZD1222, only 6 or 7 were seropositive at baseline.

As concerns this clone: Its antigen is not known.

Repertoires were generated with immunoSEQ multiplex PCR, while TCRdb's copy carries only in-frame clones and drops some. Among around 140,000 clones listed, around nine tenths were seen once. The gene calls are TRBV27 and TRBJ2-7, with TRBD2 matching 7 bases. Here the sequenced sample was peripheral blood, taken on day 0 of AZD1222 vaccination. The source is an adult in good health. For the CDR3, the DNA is TGTGCCAGCAGTTCCTCCACTAGCGAAAAATCCTACGAGCAGTACTTC. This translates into CASSSSTSEKSYEQYF.